This TCR beta chain was identified in a study of OX40 agonist ivuxolimab in advanced cancers. Whole-study results and caveats: Relative to CD4+, CD8+ T cells held more expanded clones on average.

Profiled with immunoSEQ multiplex PCR; TCRdb holds only in-frame clones, not every one. The table shows around 18,000 clones, with about nine tenths occurring only once. Details on this clone: Antigen specificity is unknown.

The CDR3 is 15 residues long. Trimming took 5 bases from V and 1 from J, leaving 15 bases between them. Germline CDR1 reads SEHNR; CDR2 reads FQNEAQ (reference sequence). The sample in question was CD4+ or CD8+ T cells sorted from blood, obtained in a trial of the OX40 agonist ivuxolimab. V gene TRBV7-9 combines with J gene TRBJ2-7; no definite D call. This TCR was recovered from an adult with an advanced solid tumor such as melanoma, head and neck, liver or kidney cancer. CDR3 sequence: CASSPPASSSYEQYF. DNA for the CDR3: TGTGCCAGCAGCCCCCCAGCGTCCTCTTCCTACGAGCAGTACTTC.